This T cell receptor beta chain was identified in a study of T-cell memory formation after mild COVID-19. Study information: TCR clusters largely stayed donor specific. Study-wide points: Second-wave clones with a day 37 peak had unconfirmed SARS-CoV-2 specificity. Clones contracting across day 15 to 85 had a balanced CD4/CD8 profile; later expanding clones leaned CD4+.

With V trimmed by 5 bases and J by 4 bases, 5 bases remained unmatched. Germline loops: CDR1 SEHNR, CDR2 FQNEAQ (reference sequence). There are 14 residues in the CDR3. A word on this clonotype: Its antigen is currently unknown.

cDNA libraries for TCR alpha and TCR beta, carrying sample barcodes and UMIs, came from 5'RACE with constant-segment primers. TCRdb called the 5' RACE reads again in MiXCR, with one record for every CDR3 protein. Among around 320,000 distinct CDR3 sequences listed, around an eighth were seen once. The chain is built from TRBV7-9 and TRBJ2-3, with TRBD1 matching over 8 bases. The sequence was collected from a man aged 18-30 years who had mild COVID-19 (a few samples of this study predate the infection). Cell type and time point are not known. Sequencing was done on a sample of PBMCs or a T cell subset sorted from them (not recorded which). CDR3 nucleotides: TGTGCCAGCAGCAAAGGACAGGGCGCAGATACGCAGTATTTT. This codes for CASSKGQGADTQYF.